This T cell receptor beta chain was retrieved from a study of shared clonotypes between healthy human individuals. The study, taken as a whole, reports: Compared with memory subsets, naive subsets generally had larger estimated richness. Incompleteness in sorted-subset sequencing, despite large depth, was shown by rarefaction.

CDR3 size: 18 residues. The germline V gene has CDR1 SGHNT and CDR2 YENEEA. Germline trimming cut 5 bases from V and 3 bases from J; bases unmatched to any gene: 10. Assay: immunoSEQ multiplex PCR; the TCRdb copy retains only in-frame clones and omits some. The sample has 300,000 to 400,000 clones, about 70% seen once. On this clone: Its antigen remains unknown.

Adults of Caucasian background living in Nashville, Tennessee made up all donors. The TCR originated in a man in his thirties or forties in good health. Sequenced sample: memory CD4+ T cells sorted from blood. Stated subset: CD45RA-negative fraction. The V call is TRBV11-3, the J call TRBJ2-3, with 14 positions matching TRBD2. Here the CDR3 reads CASSRGTSGRGRTDTQYF. CDR3 nucleotides: TGTGCCAGCAGCCGCGGGACTAGCGGGAGAGGGAGGACAGATACGCAGTATTTT.